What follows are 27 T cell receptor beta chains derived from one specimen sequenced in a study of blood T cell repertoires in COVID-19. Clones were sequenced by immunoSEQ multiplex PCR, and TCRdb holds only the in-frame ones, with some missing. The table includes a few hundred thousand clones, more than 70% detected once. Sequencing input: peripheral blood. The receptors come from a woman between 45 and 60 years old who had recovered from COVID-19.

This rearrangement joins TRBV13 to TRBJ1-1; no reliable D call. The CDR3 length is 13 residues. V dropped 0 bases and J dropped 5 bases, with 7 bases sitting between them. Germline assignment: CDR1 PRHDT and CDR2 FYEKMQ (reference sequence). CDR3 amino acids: CASSLGGRTEAFF. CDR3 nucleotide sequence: TGTGCCAGCAGCTTAGGTGGGAGGACTGAAGCTTTCTTT. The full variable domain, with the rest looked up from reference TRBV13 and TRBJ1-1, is AAGVIQSPRHLIKEKRETATLKCYPIPRHDTVYWYQQGPGQDPQFLISFYEKMQSDKGSIPDRFSAQQFSDYHSELNMSSLELGDSALYFCASSLGGRTEAFFGQGTRLTVV.

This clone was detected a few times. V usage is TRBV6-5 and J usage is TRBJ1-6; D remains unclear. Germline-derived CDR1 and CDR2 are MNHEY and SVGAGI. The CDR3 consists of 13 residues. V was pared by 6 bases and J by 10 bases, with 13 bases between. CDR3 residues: CASSLERVSPLHF. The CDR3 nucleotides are TGTGCCAGCAGCCTTGAGAGAGTATCACCCCTCCACTTT.

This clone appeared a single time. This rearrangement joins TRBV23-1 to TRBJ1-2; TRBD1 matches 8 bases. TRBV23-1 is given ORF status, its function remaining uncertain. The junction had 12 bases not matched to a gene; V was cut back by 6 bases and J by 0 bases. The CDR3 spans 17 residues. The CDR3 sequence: CASSRTPGGRANYGYTF. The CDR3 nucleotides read TGCGCCAGCAGCCGGACACCAGGGGGCCGAGCTAACTATGGCTACACCTTC.

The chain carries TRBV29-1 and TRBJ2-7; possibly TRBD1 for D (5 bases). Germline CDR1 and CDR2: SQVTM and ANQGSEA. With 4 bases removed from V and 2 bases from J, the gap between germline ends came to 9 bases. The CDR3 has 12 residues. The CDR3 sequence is CSVGVTAYEQYF. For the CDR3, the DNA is TGCAGCGTTGGGGTGACAGCCTACGAGCAGTACTTC.

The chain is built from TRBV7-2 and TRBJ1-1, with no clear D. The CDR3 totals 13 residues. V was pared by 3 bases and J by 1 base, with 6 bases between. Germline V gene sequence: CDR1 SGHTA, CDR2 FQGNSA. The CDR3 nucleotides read TGTGCCAGCAGCTTTAGCGGGAACACTGAAGCTTTCTTT. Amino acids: CASSFSGNTEAFF.

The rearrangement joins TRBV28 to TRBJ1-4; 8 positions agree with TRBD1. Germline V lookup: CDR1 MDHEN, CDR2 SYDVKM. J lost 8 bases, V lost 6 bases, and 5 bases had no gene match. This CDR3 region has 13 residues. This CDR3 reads CASRGTGWEKLFF. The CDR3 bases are TGTGCCAGCAGGGGGACAGGCTGGGAAAAACTGTTTTTT. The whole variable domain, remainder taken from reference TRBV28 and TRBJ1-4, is DVKVTQSSRYLVKRTGEKVFLECVQDMDHENMFWYRQDPGLGLRLIYFSYDVKMKEKGDIPEGYSVSREKKERFSLILESASTNQTSMYLCASRGTGWEKLFFGSGTQLSVL.

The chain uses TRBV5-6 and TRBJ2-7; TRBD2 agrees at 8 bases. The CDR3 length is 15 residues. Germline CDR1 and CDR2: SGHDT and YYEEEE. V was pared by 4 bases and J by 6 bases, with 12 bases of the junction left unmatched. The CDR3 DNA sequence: TGTGCCAGCAGCGCGCCCGGGACTAGTCCCTCCGAGCAGTACTTC. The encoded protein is CASSAPGTSPSEQYF.

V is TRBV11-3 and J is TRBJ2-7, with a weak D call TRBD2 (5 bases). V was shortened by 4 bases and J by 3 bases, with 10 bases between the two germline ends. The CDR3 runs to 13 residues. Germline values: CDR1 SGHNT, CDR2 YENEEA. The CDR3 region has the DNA TGTGCCAGCAGCTCCCGGGATGGCTACGAGCAGTACTTC. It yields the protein CASSSRDGYEQYF.

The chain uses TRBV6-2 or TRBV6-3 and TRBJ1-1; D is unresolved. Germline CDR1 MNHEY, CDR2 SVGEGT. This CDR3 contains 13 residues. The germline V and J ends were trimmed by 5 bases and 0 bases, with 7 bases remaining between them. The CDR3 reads CASSNNLNTEAFF. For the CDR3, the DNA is TGTGCCAGCAGTAATAATTTGAACACTGAAGCTTTCTTT.

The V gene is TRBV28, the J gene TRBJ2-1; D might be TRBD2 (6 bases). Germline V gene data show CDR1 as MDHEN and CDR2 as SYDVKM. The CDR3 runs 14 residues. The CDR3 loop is CVSLGRGGVHEQFF. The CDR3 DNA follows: TGTGTTAGTTTAGGGCGGGGTGGGGTCCATGAGCAGTTCTTC.

The CDR3 nucleotides are TGTGCCAGTAGTAACGGACTAGCGGGGAGACCAGATACGCAGTATTTT. Encoded protein: CASSNGLAGRPDTQYF. The chain combines TRBV19 with TRBJ2-3; the match to TRBD2 covers 12 bases. Germline V gene sequence: CDR1 LNHDA, CDR2 SQIVND (reference sequence). Trimming took 4 bases from V and 4 from J; bases not matched to a gene: 6. The CDR3 consists of 16 residues. The full variable domain, completed using reference TRBV19 and TRBJ2-3, is DGGITQSPKYLFRKEGQNVTLSCEQNLNHDAMYWYRQDPGQGLRLIYYSQIVNDFQKGDIAEGYSVSREKKESFPLTVTSAQKNPTAFYLCASSNGLAGRPDTQYFGPGTRLTVL.

In DNA form, the CDR3 reads TGCGCCAGCAGTTCAAGCGGGTACGAGCAGTACTTC. Encoded protein: CASSSSGYEQYF. V usage is TRBV10-2 and J usage is TRBJ2-7, with a tentative D call TRBD2 (6 bases). The CDR3 runs to 12 residues. Germline loops: CDR1 WSHSY, CDR2 SAAADI. Trimming left V 5 bases short and J 4 bases short, with 9 bases between.

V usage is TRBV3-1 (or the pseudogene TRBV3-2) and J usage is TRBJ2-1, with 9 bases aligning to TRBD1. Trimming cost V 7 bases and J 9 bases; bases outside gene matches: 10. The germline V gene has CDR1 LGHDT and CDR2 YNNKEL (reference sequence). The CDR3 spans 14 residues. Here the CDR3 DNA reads TGTGCCAGCAACCCCGGGACAGGGTCTCTTGAGCAGTTCTTC. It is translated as CASNPGTGSLEQFF.

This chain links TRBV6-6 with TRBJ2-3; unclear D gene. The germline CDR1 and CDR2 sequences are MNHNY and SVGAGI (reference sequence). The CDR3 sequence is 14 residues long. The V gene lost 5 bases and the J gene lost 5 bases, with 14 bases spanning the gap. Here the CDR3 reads CASSHFTGLDTQYF. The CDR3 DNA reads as TGTGCCAGCAGTCACTTCACTGGGCTAGATACGCAGTATTTT.

The CDR3 sequence: CAWTGQAYTEAFF. The CDR3 DNA sequence: TGTGCCTGGACTGGACAGGCCTACACTGAAGCTTTCTTT. This chain connects TRBV30 to TRBJ1-1, with 7 bases matching TRBD1. Germline trimming cut 4 bases from V and 3 bases from J; bases unmatched to any gene: 5. Looked up from germline, CDR1 is GTSNPN and CDR2 is SVGIG (reference sequence). CDR3 length: 13 residues.

The CDR3, as DNA: TGTGCCAGCAGCCAAGCGGGGAATACGCAGTATTTT. Amino acid sequence: CASSQAGNTQYF. The chain carries TRBV14 and TRBJ2-3, with D tentatively TRBD2 (5 bases). The CDR3 is made up of 12 amino acids. The V gene's germline CDR1 is SGHDN and CDR2 FVKESK. Trimming pared 1 base from V and 7 bases from J, leaving 6 bases between. The full variable domain, completed using reference TRBV14 and TRBJ2-3, is EAGVTQFPSHSVIEKGQTVTLRCDPISGHDNLYWYRRVMGKEIKFLLHFVKESKQDESGMPNNRFLAERTGGTYSTLKVQPAELEDSGVYFCASSQAGNTQYFGPGTRLTVL.

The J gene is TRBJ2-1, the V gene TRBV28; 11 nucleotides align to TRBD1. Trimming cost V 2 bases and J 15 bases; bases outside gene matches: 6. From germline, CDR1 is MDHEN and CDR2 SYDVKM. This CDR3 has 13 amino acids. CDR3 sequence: CASSLADRGRGFF. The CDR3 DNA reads TGTGCCAGCAGTTTAGCGGACAGGGGGCGAGGGTTCTTC.

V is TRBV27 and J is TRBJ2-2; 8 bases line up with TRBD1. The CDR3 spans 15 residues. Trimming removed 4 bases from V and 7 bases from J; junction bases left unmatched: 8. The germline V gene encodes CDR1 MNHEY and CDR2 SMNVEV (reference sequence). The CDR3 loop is CASSSRTGRVGELFF. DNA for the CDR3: TGTGCCAGCAGTTCCCGGACAGGGCGGGTCGGGGAGCTGTTTTTT.

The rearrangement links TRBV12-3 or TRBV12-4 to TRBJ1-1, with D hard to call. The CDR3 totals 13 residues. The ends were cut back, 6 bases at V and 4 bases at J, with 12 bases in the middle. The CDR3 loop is CASRWSPGTEAFF. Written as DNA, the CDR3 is TGTGCCAGCAGATGGAGCCCTGGCACTGAAGCTTTCTTT.

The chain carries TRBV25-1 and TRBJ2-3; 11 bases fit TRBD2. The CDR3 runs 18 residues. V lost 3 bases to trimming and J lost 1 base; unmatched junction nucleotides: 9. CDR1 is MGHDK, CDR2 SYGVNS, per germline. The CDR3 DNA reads TGTGCCAGCAGTGACCGGAGTCTAGCGGGGGGCGGCACAGATACGCAGTATTTT. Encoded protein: CASSDRSLAGGGTDTQYF.

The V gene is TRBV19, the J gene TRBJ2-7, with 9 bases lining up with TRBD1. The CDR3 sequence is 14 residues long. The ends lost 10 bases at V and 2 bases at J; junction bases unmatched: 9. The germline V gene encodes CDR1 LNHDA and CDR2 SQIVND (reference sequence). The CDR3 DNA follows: TGTGCCACCGAGGACAGGGGACGGACCTACGAGCAGTACTTC. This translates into CATEDRGRTYEQYF.

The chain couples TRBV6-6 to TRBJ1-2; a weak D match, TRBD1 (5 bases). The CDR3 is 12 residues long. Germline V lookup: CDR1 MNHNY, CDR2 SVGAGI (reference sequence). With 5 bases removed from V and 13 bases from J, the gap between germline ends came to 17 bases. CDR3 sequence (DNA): TGTGCCAGCAGTCCGGCTTCAGGGTCTCCCACCTTC. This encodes CASSPASGSPTF.

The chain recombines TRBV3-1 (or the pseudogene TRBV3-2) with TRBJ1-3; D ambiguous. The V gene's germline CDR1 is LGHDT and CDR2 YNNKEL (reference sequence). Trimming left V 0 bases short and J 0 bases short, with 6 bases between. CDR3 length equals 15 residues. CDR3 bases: TGTGCCAGCAGCCAAGATTCTATCTCTGGAAACACCATATATTTT. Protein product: CASSQDSISGNTIYF.

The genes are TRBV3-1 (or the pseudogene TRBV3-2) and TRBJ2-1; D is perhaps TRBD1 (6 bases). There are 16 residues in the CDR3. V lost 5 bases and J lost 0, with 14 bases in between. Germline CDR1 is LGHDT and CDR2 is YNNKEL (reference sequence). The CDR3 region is CASSGTGTNSYNEQFF. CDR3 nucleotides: TGTGCCAGCAGCGGAACCGGGACAAACTCCTACAATGAGCAGTTCTTC.

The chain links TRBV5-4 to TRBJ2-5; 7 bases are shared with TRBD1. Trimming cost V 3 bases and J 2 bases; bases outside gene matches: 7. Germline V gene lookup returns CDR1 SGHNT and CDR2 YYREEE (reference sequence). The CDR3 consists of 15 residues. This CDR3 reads CASSWPGTAQETQYF. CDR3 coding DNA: TGTGCCAGCAGCTGGCCCGGGACAGCGCAAGAGACCCAGTACTTC.

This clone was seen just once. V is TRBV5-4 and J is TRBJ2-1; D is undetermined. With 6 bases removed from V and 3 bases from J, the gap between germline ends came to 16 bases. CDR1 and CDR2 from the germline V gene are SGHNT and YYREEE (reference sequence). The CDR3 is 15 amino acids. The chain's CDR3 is CASNYQNEFYNEQFF. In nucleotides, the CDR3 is TGTGCCAGCAACTATCAAAACGAGTTCTACAATGAGCAGTTCTTC.

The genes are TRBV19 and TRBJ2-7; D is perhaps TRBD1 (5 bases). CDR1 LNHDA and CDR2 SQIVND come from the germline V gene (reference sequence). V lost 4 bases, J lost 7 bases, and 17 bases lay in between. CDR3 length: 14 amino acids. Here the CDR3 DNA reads TGTGCCAGTAGTAAGGGGCACTTAGGTTGGGAGCAGTACTTC. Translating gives CASSKGHLGWEQYF.